The sequence of this TCR beta chain was determined in a study of cytomegalovirus exposure and HLA in healthy donors. The study, taken as a whole, reports: As a later analysis revealed, the rate of TCR association differed by HLA locus, with DRB1 most and HLA-C fewest.

The study ran its PCR with 60 Vbeta and 13 Jbeta primers. Clones were sequenced by immunoSEQ multiplex PCR, and TCRdb holds only the in-frame ones, with some missing. In all, the sample yields 130,000 to 150,000 clones. Comment on this clone: The antigen is not known.

Trimming shortened V by 2 bases and J by 3 bases, and 14 bases separated the two germline ends. The CDR3 extends over 15 amino acids. Germline V gives CDR1 MDHEN, CDR2 SYDVKM. Sequencing was carried out using PBMCs. The TCR originated in a male donor in good health and CMV-seronegative. The gene calls are TRBV28 and TRBJ2-7, with TRBD2 as a possible D gene (5 bases). CDR3 amino acids: CASSLAGVRHYEQYF. The CDR3 DNA reads TGTGCCAGCAGTTTAGCCGGGGTCCGACACTACGAGCAGTACTTC.